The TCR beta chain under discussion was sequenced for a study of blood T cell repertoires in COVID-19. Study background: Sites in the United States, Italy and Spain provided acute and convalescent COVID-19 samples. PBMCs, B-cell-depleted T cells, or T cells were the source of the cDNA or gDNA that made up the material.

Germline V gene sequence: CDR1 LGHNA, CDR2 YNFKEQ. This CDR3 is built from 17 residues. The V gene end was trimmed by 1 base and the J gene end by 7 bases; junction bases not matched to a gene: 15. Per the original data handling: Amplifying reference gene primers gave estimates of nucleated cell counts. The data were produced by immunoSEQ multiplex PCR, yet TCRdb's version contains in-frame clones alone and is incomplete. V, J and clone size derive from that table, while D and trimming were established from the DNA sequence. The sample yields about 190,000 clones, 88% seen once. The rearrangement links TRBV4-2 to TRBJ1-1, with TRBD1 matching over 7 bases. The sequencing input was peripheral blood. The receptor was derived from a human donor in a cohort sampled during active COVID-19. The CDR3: CASSQAPPGTASSEAFF. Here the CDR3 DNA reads TGTGCCAGCAGCCAAGCCCCTCCCGGGACAGCTTCAAGTGAAGCTTTCTTT.